The 19 T cell receptor beta chains given below trace back to one sample, sequenced in a study of control samples from healthy donors and cancer patients (dated by TCRdb to the early 2020s). Library preparation was by the immunoSEQ multiplex PCR assay. TCRdb provides this immuneACCESS table in a form limited to in-frame rearrangements. Some clones are lacking; in checked studies, under half of them reflect an unresolved V gene, and why the rest are absent is not known. The sample table lists 150,000 to 200,000 clones, around 94% of them with a count of one. Around 15% of the sample is taken by the ten largest. Sequenced material: PBMCs. The receptors were sampled from a man aged 55 to 69 with colorectal cancer.

This chain connects TRBV30 to TRBJ1-3; a possible D gene is TRBD1 (5 bases). V dropped 6 bases and J dropped 3 bases, with 9 bases sitting between them. Germline V gene sequence: CDR1 GTSNPN, CDR2 SVGIG (reference sequence). The CDR3 is 12 residues long. This chain's CDR3 is CACGTDGNTIYF. The DNA for the CDR3 is TGTGCCTGCGGGACGGATGGAAACACCATATATTTT.

This chain connects TRBV10-2 to TRBJ1-4; maybe TRBD1 (6 bases). Per germline, CDR1 WSHSY and CDR2 SAAADI. V was pared by 7 bases and J by 8 bases, with 17 bases between. The CDR3 runs 14 residues. CDR3: CASKPGGAGEKLFF. DNA for the CDR3: TGCGCCAGCAAACCTGGGGGGGCAGGGGAAAAACTGTTTTTT.

V is TRBV27 and J is TRBJ2-5; D unresolved. Germline V gene data show CDR1 as MNHEY and CDR2 as SMNVEV (reference sequence). CDR3 length: 12 amino acids. The V end lost 6 bases, the J end lost 5 bases, and 10 bases lay between the germline ends. CDR3 loop: CASSSLGETQYF. Here the CDR3 DNA reads TGTGCCAGCAGCTCACTCGGGGAGACCCAGTACTTC.

The V call is TRBV4-1, the J call TRBJ1-1; D uncertain. V was pared by 4 bases and J by 0 bases, with 9 bases between. Per germline, CDR1 MGHRA and CDR2 YSYEKL. This CDR3 comprises 14 residues. Written as DNA, the CDR3 is TGCGCCAGCAGCCCTCGGGTCATGAACACTGAAGCTTTCTTT. Encoded protein: CASSPRVMNTEAFF.

The V call is TRBV19, the J call TRBJ2-7, with TRBD1 identical over 7 bases. Trimming took 1 base from V and 2 from J; bases not matched to a gene: 2. CDR1 and CDR2 (germline): LNHDA, SQIVND (reference sequence). CDR3 length: 14 residues. The CDR3 nucleotides are TGTGCCAGTAGTATAGTGGGGACAGCCTACGAGCAGTACTTC. Encoded protein: CASSIVGTAYEQYF.

The CDR3 is CASSSPGSDEQFF. CDR3 DNA sequence: TGTGCCAGCAGCTCTCCGGGGTCAGATGAGCAGTTCTTC. V gene TRBV5-4 combines with J gene TRBJ2-1, with D perhaps TRBD2 (5 bases). There are 13 residues in the CDR3. The V gene lost 3 bases and the J gene lost 8 bases, with 12 bases spanning the gap. Germline V gene lookup returns CDR1 SGHNT and CDR2 YYREEE (reference sequence).

This chain links TRBV6-1 with TRBJ1-2; 9 positions match TRBD1. The CDR3 contains 15 residues. Germline assignment: CDR1 MNHNS and CDR2 SASEGT. The ends lost 3 bases at V and 0 bases at J; junction bases unmatched: 2. CDR3 amino acids: CASSDRDRANYGYTF. CDR3 nucleotides: TGTGCCAGCAGTGACCGGGACAGGGCTAACTATGGCTACACCTTC.

This chain uses TRBV5-1 with TRBJ1-1, with a possible D match to TRBD1 (5 bases). Trimming took off 3 bases at V and 1 base at J, with 13 bases between the two ends. CDR1 and CDR2 from the germline V gene are SGHRS and YFSETQ. This CDR3 comprises 15 residues. CDR3 in amino acids: CASSYTGLTNTEAFF. DNA of the CDR3: TGCGCCAGCAGCTACACGGGACTCACGAACACTGAAGCTTTCTTT.

This chain links TRBV7-2 with TRBJ1-5; D remains unclear. The CDR3 has 14 amino acids. Germline V gene data show CDR1 as SGHTA and CDR2 as FQGNSA. The ends were cut back, 5 bases at V and 2 bases at J, with 10 bases in the middle. The CDR3 region has the DNA TGTGCCAGCAGCCTGATAGCGGGCAATCAGCCCCAGCATTTT. Translated, it gives CASSLIAGNQPQHF.

A single count supports this clone. The chain combines TRBV7-8 with TRBJ2-2; D is unresolved. Trimming removed 0 bases from V and 7 bases from J, with 0 bases in between. Germline lookup yields CDR1 SGHVS and CDR2 FQNEAQ. The CDR3 is made up of 11 amino acids. CDR3: CASSLAGELFF. The CDR3 DNA follows: TGTGCCAGCAGCTTAGCCGGGGAGCTGTTTTTT. The full variable domain, in which reference TRBV7-8 and TRBJ2-2 provide the parts outside the CDR3, is GAGVSQSPRYKVAKRGQDVALRCDPISGHVSLFWYQQALGQGPEFLTYFQNEAQLDKSGLPSDRFFAERPEGSVSTLKIQRTQQEDSAVYLCASSLAGELFFGEGSRLTVL.

The chain carries TRBV6-5 and TRBJ2-7, with D perhaps TRBD2 (6 bases). This CDR3 has 11 amino acids. The germline CDR1 and CDR2 sequences are MNHEY and SVGAGI. V was shortened by 8 bases and J by 1 base, with 6 bases between the two germline ends. CDR3 nucleotide sequence: TGTGCCAGCGGGAGGTCCTACGAGCAGTACTTC. Translating gives CASGRSYEQYF.

The V call is TRBV19, the J call TRBJ1-6; D is unclear. Trimming shortened V by 6 bases and J by 10 bases, and 10 bases separated the two germline ends. The CDR3 is 12 amino acids. The germline gives CDR1 LNHDA, CDR2 SQIVND (reference sequence). CDR3 sequence reads: CASSQQESPLHF. Written as DNA, the CDR3 is TGTGCCAGTAGCCAGCAGGAGTCACCCCTCCACTTT.

The rearrangement joins TRBV30 to TRBJ1-4; 8 nucleotides align to TRBD1. V lost 3 bases to trimming and J lost 1 base; unmatched junction nucleotides: 10. Germline-derived CDR1 and CDR2 are GTSNPN and SVGIG (reference sequence). The CDR3 consists of 17 residues. The CDR3 spells CAWSSRGPLRTNEKLFF. The CDR3 DNA reads TGTGCCTGGAGCAGCAGGGGGCCGTTGCGAACTAATGAAAAACTGTTTTTT.

V usage is TRBV4-1 and J usage is TRBJ1-1, with D maybe TRBD1 (5 bases). The CDR3 length is 16 residues. Germline CDR1 is MGHRA and CDR2 is YSYEKL. Trimming left V 0 bases short and J 5 bases short, with 16 bases between. DNA for the CDR3: TGCGCCAGCAGCCAAGATACGACGGGACGGCGGACTGAAGCTTTCTTT. Amino acid sequence: CASSQDTTGRRTEAFF.

The genes are TRBV2 and TRBJ2-2; D unresolved. CDR3 length: 16 residues. V lost 1 base and J lost 6, with 15 bases in between. CDR1 is SNHLY and CDR2 is FYNNEI in the germline V gene. The CDR3 sequence: CASSEGRPRAPGELFF. DNA of the CDR3: TGTGCCAGCAGTGAAGGGCGGCCCCGGGCCCCCGGGGAGCTGTTTTTT.

Here the CDR3 reads CASSPQGNTGELFF. The CDR3 coding sequence is TGCGCCAGCAGCCCGCAGGGTAACACCGGGGAGCTGTTTTTT. The genes are TRBV5-1 and TRBJ2-2; D possibly corresponds to TRBD1 (5 bases). The CDR3 has 14 residues. CDR1 is SGHRS and CDR2 is YFSETQ in the germline V gene. Trimming pared 4 bases from V and 2 bases from J, leaving 9 bases between.

J is TRBJ2-3 and V is TRBV19; D could derive from TRBD1 or TRBD2 (5 bases each). Trimming removed 4 bases from V and 2 bases from J, with 13 bases in between. CDR1 LNHDA and CDR2 SQIVND come from the germline V gene (reference sequence). This CDR3 comprises 15 residues. The CDR3 nucleotides are TGTGCCAGTAGTAGGGACGGTAGACCCACAGATACGCAGTATTTT. This codes for CASSRDGRPTDTQYF.

J is TRBJ2-2 and V is TRBV5-6; 9 bases map to TRBD2. The ends lost 0 bases at V and 8 bases at J; junction bases unmatched: 8. This CDR3 is 16 amino acids long. Germline V gene data show CDR1 as SGHDT and CDR2 as YYEEEE. The DNA for the CDR3 is TGTGCCAGCAGCTTGGTTGGCGGGGGGGCAGGAGGGGAGCTGTTTTTT. This encodes CASSLVGGGAGGELFF.

The V call is TRBV6-1, the J call TRBJ1-1; TRBD1 might be the D (6 bases). Germline CDR1 reads MNHNS; CDR2 reads SASEGT. CDR3 size: 15 residues. Trimming stripped 2 bases from V and 7 bases from J, with 17 bases between. CDR3 in amino acids: CASSESEGVTGEAFF. Here the CDR3 DNA reads TGTGCCAGCAGTGAAAGCGAGGGGGTTACAGGTGAAGCTTTCTTT.